This T cell receptor (beta chain) was recovered during a study of T cells after yellow fever vaccination. As for the study in general: It was SMART-Seq v4 Ultra Low Input that prepared the fractions with low cell numbers.

By 5'RACE template switching, TCR cDNA was produced, with a universal primer site and UMIs added in the process. TCRdb reprocessed the 5' RACE reads via MiXCR and lists one record per CDR3 protein. The table lists some 390,000 distinct CDR3 sequences, about 17% of them singletons. This clonotype was seen a handful of times. Its antigen remains unknown. The CDR3 consists of 14 residues. Per the germline V gene, CDR1 is SGHTA and CDR2 is FQGTGA. V was cut by 5 bases and J by 0 bases, with 9 bases left in between. Findings and limits, study-wide: High-abundance clonotypes from the bulk population could contaminate FACS-sorted repertoires.

The chain has TRBV7-3 and TRBJ2-3, with D possibly matching TRBD1 (6 bases). The clonotype originates from a man between 18 and 29 years old who received the YFV17D yellow fever vaccine. Sequenced material: PBMCs, taken before the yellow fever booster vaccination. CDR3 in DNA: TGTGCCAGCAGCGCTGGACAGAGCACAGATACGCAGTATTTT. Translated, it gives CASSAGQSTDTQYF.